Each of the 2 T cell receptor beta chains below was sequenced from the same sample in a study of beta chain features in type 1 diabetes. Expressed TCRB transcripts got sequenced, as all isolated RNA was reverse transcribed. Measured with immunoSEQ multiplex PCR; TCRdb has only the in-frame clones, and not every one. The sample shows 430,000 or so clones, over 9.5% of them seen only once. The sample taken for sequencing was naive CD4+ T cells from blood. The receptors shown here come from a woman younger than 35 in good health.

This chain links TRBV2 with TRBJ1-5; no reliable D call. V was cut by 6 bases and J by 0 bases, with 9 bases left in between. CDR3 length equals 14 residues. CDR1 SNHLY and CDR2 FYNNEI come from the germline V gene. The CDR3 nucleotides read TGTGCCAGCAGAAGCGAGATTAGCAATCAGCCCCAGCATTTT. Translated, it gives CASRSEISNQPQHF.

The genes are TRBV2 and TRBJ1-1; D might be TRBD1 (5 bases). CDR3 size: 13 residues. Trimming took 6 bases from V and 5 from J, leaving 13 bases between them. Germline V gene sequence: CDR1 SNHLY, CDR2 FYNNEI. Here the CDR3 reads CASRPRQLTEAFF. The CDR3 coding sequence is TGTGCCAGCAGACCCCGACAGTTAACTGAAGCTTTCTTT.